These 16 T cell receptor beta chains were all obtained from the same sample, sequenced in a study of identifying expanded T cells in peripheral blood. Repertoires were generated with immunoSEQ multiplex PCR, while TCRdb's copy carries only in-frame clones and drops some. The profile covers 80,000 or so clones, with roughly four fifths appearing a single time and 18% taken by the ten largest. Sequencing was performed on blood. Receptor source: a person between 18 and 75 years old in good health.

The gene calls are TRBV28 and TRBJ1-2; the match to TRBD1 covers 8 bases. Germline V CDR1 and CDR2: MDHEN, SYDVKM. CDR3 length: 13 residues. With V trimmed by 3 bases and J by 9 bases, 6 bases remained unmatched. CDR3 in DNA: TGTGCCAGCAGTTTGCCCGACAGGGGTAGCTACACCTTC. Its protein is CASSLPDRGSYTF.

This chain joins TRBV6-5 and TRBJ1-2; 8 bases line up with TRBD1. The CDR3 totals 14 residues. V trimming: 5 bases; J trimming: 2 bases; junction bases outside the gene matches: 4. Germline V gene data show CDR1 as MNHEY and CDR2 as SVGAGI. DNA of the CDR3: TGTGCCAGCAGTGGGGACAGGACAAACTATGGCTACACCTTC. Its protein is CASSGDRTNYGYTF.

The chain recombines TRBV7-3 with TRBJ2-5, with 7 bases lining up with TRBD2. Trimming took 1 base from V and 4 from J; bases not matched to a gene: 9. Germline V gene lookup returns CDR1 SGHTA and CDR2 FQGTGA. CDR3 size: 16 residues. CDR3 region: CASSLNFGGGIETQYF. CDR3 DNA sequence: TGTGCCAGCAGCTTAAATTTCGGGGGAGGGATAGAGACCCAGTACTTC.

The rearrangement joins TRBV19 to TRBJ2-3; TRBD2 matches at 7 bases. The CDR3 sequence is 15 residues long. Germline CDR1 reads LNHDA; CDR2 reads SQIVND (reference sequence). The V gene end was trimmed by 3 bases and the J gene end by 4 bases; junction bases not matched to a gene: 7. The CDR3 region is CASSIKSGNADTQYF. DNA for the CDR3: TGTGCCAGTAGTATTAAAAGCGGGAATGCAGATACGCAGTATTTT.

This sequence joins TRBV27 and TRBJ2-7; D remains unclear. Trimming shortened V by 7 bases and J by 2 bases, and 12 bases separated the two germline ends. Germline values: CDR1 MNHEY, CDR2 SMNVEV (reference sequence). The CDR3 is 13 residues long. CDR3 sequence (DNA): TGTGCCAGCAATGACCCCTTTACCTACGAGCAGTACTTC. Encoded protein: CASNDPFTYEQYF.

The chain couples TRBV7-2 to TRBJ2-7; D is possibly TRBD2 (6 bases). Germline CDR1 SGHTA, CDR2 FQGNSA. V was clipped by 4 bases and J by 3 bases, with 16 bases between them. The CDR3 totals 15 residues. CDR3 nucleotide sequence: TGTGCCAGCAGCTCTGTCGGCGGGGACTTCTACGAGCAGTACTTC. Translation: CASSSVGGDFYEQYF.

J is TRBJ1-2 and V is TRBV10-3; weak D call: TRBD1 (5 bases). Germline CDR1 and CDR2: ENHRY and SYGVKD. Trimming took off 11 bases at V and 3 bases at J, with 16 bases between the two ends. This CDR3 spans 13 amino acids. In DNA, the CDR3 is TGTGCCGCGGCTTCCAGGGAGGACTATGGCTACACCTTC. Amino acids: CAAASREDYGYTF.

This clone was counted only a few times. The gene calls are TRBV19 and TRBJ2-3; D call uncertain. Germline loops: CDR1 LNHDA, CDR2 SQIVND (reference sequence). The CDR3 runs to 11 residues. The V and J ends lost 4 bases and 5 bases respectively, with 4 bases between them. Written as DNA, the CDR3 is TGTGCCAGTAGTACTCGAGATACGCAGTATTTT. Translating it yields CASSTRDTQYF. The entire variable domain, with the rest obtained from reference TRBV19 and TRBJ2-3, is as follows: DGGITQSPKYLFRKEGQNVTLSCEQNLNHDAMYWYRQDPGQGLRLIYYSQIVNDFQKGDIAEGYSVSREKKESFPLTVTSAQKNPTAFYLCASSTRDTQYFGPGTRLTVL.

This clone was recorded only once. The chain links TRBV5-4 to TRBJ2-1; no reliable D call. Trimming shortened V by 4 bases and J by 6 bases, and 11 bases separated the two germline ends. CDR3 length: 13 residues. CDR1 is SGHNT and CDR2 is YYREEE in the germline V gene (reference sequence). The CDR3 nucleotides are TGTGCCAGCAGCCAAAACACAGTCAATGAGCAGTTCTTC. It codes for CASSQNTVNEQFF.

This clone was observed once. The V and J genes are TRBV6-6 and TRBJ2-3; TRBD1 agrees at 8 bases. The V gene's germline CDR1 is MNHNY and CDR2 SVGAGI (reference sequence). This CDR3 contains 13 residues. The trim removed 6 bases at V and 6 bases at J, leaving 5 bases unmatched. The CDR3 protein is CASSPRGLDTQYF. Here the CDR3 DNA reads TGTGCCAGCAGCCCCAGGGGGCTCGATACGCAGTATTTT.

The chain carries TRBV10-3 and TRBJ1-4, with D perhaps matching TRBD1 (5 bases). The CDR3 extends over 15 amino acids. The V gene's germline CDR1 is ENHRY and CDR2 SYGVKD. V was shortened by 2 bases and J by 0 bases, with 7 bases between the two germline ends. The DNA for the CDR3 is TGTGCCATCAGTGAGGGGGGGTCAACTAATGAAAAACTGTTTTTT. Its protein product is CAISEGGSTNEKLFF.

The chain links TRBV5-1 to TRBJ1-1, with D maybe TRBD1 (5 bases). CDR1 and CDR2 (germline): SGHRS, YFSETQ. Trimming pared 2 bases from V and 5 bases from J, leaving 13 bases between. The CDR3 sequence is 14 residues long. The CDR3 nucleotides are TGCGCCAGCAGCTTCTCTGGGGCGACGACTGAAGCTTTCTTT. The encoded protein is CASSFSGATTEAFF.

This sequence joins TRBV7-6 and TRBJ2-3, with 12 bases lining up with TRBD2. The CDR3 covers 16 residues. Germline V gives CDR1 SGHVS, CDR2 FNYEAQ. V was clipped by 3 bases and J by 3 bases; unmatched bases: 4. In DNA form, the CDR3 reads TGTGCCAGCAGCTTCAAACTAGCGGGAGGAACAGATACGCAGTATTTT. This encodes CASSFKLAGGTDTQYF.

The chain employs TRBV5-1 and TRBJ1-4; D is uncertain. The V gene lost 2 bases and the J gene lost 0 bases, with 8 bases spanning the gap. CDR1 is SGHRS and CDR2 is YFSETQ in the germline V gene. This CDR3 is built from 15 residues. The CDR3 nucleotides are TGCGCCAGCAGCTTAAGAGGGACAACTAATGAAAAACTGTTTTTT. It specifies CASSLRGTTNEKLFF.

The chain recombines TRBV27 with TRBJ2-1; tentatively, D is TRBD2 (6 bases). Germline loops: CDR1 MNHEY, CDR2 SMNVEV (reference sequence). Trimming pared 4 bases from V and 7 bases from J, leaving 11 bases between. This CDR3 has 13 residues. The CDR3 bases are TGTGCCAGCAGTTCCGGGAGATGGAATGAGCAGTTCTTC. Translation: CASSSGRWNEQFF.

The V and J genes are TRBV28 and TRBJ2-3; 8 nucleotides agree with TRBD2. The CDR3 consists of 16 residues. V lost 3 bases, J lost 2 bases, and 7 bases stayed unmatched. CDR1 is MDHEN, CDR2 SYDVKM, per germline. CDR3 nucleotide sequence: TGTGCCAGCAGTTTCGGGCTAGCGGGTCCCACAGATACGCAGTATTTT. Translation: CASSFGLAGPTDTQYF.